This record concerns one TCR beta chain sequence. The data were obtained in a study of blood T cell repertoires in COVID-19. Using immunoSEQ multiplex PCR, the repertoire was profiled, and TCRdb retains in-frame clones only, with some absent. The sample has about 370,000 clones; around nine tenths are singletons. This study enrolled people aged about 18 to 90 from about two dozen US geographic areas. The CDR3 contains 16 residues. V dropped 2 bases and J dropped 0 bases, with 13 bases sitting between them. Germline values: CDR1 MDHEN, CDR2 SYDVKM. The sample comprised PBMCs or T cells enriched from blood (not recorded which). This clonotype was sampled from a woman in her 30s who had recovered from COVID-19. The chain carries TRBV28 and TRBJ1-1; no definite D call. The CDR3, as DNA: TGTGCCAGCAGTTTAAGTTTGGGAGGCATGAACACTGAAGCTTTCTTT. Amino acids: CASSLSLGGMNTEAFF. The whole variable domain, filled in from reference TRBV28 and TRBJ1-1, reads DVKVTQSSRYLVKRTGEKVFLECVQDMDHENMFWYRQDPGLGLRLIYFSYDVKMKEKGDIPEGYSVSREKKERFSLILESASTNQTSMYLCASSLSLGGMNTEAFFGQGTRLTVV.